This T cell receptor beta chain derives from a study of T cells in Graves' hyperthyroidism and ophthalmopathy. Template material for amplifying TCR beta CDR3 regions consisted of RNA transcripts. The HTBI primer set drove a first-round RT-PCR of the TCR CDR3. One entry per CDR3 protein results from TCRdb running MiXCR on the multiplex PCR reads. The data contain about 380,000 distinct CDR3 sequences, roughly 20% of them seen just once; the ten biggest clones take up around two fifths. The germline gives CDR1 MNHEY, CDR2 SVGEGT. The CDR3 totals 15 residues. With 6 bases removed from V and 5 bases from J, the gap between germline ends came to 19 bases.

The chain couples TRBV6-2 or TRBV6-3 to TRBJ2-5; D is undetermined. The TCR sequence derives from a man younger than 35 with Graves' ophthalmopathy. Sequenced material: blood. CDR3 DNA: TGTGCCAGCAGCCTCCCGTGGGCACACGAGGAGACCCAGTACTTC. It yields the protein CASSLPWAHEETQYF.